The 10 T cell receptor beta chains listed next were all sequenced from one sample in a study of cytomegalovirus exposure and HLA in healthy donors. PCR employed 60 Vbeta and 13 Jbeta primers. Generated by immunoSEQ multiplex PCR, the TCRdb table keeps only in-frame clones and is missing some. Counted here are approximately 170,000 clones, over 60% occurring once; the ten biggest clones make up about 1.6%. The sequenced sample was PBMCs. These receptors were taken from a girl between 5 and 17 years old in good health and CMV-seronegative.

The V gene is TRBV25-1, the J gene TRBJ2-7; maybe TRBD1 (6 bases). V lost 4 bases, J lost 9 bases, and 16 bases lay in between. CDR1 is MGHDK, CDR2 SYGVNS, per germline. This CDR3 contains 13 residues. The chain's CDR3 is CASSGTEVTGQYF. In nucleotides, the CDR3 is TGTGCCAGCAGTGGAACAGAGGTGACAGGGCAGTACTTC.

This clone was seen more than once but under ten times. The chain recombines TRBV19 with TRBJ1-5; D unresolved. Trimming left V 5 bases short and J 0 bases short, with 14 bases between. CDR3 length: 16 residues. Germline V gene lookup returns CDR1 LNHDA and CDR2 SQIVND (reference sequence). The CDR3 nucleotides are TGTGCCAGTAGTCACTTACAGATTAATAGCAATCAGCCCCAGCATTTT. Residues: CASSHLQINSNQPQHF.

This clone was detected a few times. The sample has other DNA sequences that encode this CDR3 too. The J gene is TRBJ2-5, the V gene TRBV14; the D gene is possibly TRBD2 (6 bases). CDR1 and CDR2 from the germline V gene are SGHDN and FVKESK. CDR3 size: 14 residues. The germline V and J ends were trimmed by 4 bases and 1 base, with 10 bases remaining between them. The CDR3 DNA is TGTGCCAGCAGCCTGGCCGGGGGCCAAGAGACCCAGTACTTC. Translating it yields CASSLAGGQETQYF.

The rearrangement joins TRBV6-1 to TRBJ1-5; maybe TRBD1 (5 bases). Germline CDR1 MNHNS, CDR2 SASEGT. V lost 2 bases and J lost 9, with 17 bases in between. CDR3 length: 15 amino acids. CDR3 sequence: CASSELDRSKGPQHF. The DNA for the CDR3 is TGTGCCAGCAGTGAATTAGACAGATCCAAGGGGCCCCAGCATTTT.

V and J are TRBV19 and TRBJ1-1; D is possibly TRBD1 (6 bases). V was cut by 5 bases and J by 5 bases, with 12 bases left in between. The germline V gene encodes CDR1 LNHDA and CDR2 SQIVND (reference sequence). CDR3 length: 13 amino acids. CDR3 amino acids: CASSQVRGTEAFF. The CDR3 nucleotides read TGTGCCAGTAGTCAAGTCAGGGGAACTGAAGCTTTCTTT.

CDR3 sequence (DNA): TGTGCCAGCAGCTCCCGCGAGCGGAGCGAGCAGTACTTC. This codes for CASSSRERSEQYF. The chain has TRBV7-9 and TRBJ2-7, with D maybe TRBD2 (5 bases). This CDR3 region has 13 residues. Trimming left V 4 bases short and J 6 bases short, with 13 bases between. The V gene's germline CDR1 is SEHNR and CDR2 FQNEAQ (reference sequence).

V and J are TRBV18 and TRBJ1-5; D unresolved. The CDR3 covers 14 residues. Germline CDR1 is KGHSH and CDR2 is LQKENI. With 3 bases removed from V and 1 base from J, the gap between germline ends came to 7 bases. This CDR3 reads CASSPTESNQPQHF. The CDR3 DNA reads as TGTGCCAGCTCACCTACGGAGAGCAATCAGCCCCAGCATTTT. Using reference TRBV18 and TRBJ1-5 for the parts outside the CDR3, the full variable domain is NAGVMQNPRHLVRRRGQEARLRCSPMKGHSHVYWYRQLPEEGLKFMVYLQKENIIDESGMPKERFSAEFPKEGPSILRIQQVVRGDSAAYFCASSPTESNQPQHFGDGTRLSIL.

The rearrangement uses TRBV6-5 and TRBJ1-5; 12 bases fit TRBD1. CDR1 MNHEY and CDR2 SVGAGI come from the germline V gene. CDR3 length: 15 residues. Trimming took 5 bases from V and 6 from J; bases not matched to a gene: 5. The CDR3 spells CASSPGTGGLQPQHF. CDR3 DNA sequence: TGTGCCAGCAGTCCCGGGACAGGGGGCCTTCAGCCCCAGCATTTT.

This chain joins TRBV19 and TRBJ1-2; TRBD1 might be the D (6 bases). Germline V gene lookup returns CDR1 LNHDA and CDR2 SQIVND (reference sequence). The V end lost 6 bases, the J end lost 3 bases, and 14 bases lay between the germline ends. The CDR3 consists of 14 residues. The CDR3 is CASRPPGADYGYTF. CDR3 DNA: TGTGCCAGTAGACCCCCAGGGGCCGACTATGGCTACACCTTC.

The chain uses TRBV6-5 and TRBJ1-1; D is possibly TRBD1 (6 bases). Germline assignment: CDR1 MNHEY and CDR2 SVGAGI. V was pared by 5 bases and J by 5 bases, with 15 bases between. CDR3 length equals 14 residues. CDR3 sequence (DNA): TGTGCCAGCAGTCCGGCCGGGGGGGCAACTGAAGCTTTCTTT. Translation: CASSPAGGATEAFF.